The present TCR beta chain was sequenced within a study of CXCR3-negative and CXCR3-positive naive CD8 T cells. Per the germline V gene, CDR1 is MNHNS and CDR2 is SASEGT. The CDR3 contains 11 residues. In preparing the TRB cDNA libraries, 5' RACE with UMI labels was used. TCRdb reprocessed the 5' RACE reads and stores each CDR3 protein as one record, lacking DNA. The sample holds tens of thousands of distinct CDR3 sequences. V and J are TRBV6-1 and TRBJ2-3; TCRdb picks TRBD2, but there is no DNA to check that call. Sequences were obtained from naive CXCR3- CD8+ T cells from blood. The subset: CD45RO-CCR7+CD27+CD95- naive CD8+ T cells lacking CXCR3 (TNR3-). The TCR originated in a human donor in good health. Some clones in this sample may be carry-over from other donors' samples. The CDR3 is CASSGAGTTYF.